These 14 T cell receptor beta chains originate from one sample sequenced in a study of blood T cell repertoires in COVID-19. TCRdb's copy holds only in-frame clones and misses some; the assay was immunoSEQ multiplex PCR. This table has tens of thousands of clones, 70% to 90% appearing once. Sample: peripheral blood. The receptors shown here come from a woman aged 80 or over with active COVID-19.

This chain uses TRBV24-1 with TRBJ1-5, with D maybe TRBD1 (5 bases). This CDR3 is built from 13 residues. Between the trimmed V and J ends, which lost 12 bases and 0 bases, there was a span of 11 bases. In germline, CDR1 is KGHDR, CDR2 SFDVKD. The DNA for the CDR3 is TGTGCCTCCCAGGGTGTTAGCAATCAGCCCCAGCATTTT. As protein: CASQGVSNQPQHF.

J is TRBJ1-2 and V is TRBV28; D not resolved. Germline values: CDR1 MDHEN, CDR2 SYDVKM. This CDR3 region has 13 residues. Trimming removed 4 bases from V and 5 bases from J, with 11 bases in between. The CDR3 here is CASSSTGNYGYTF. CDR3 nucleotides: TGTGCCAGCAGTTCGACGGGTAATTATGGCTACACCTTC.

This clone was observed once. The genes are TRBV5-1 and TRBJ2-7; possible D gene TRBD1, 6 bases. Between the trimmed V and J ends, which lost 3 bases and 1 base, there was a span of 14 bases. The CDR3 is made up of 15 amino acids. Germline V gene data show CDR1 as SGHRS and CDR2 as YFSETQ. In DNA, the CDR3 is TGCGCCAGCAGCTCGCGGACAGCTGATTCCTACGAGCAGTACTTC. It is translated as CASSSRTADSYEQYF.

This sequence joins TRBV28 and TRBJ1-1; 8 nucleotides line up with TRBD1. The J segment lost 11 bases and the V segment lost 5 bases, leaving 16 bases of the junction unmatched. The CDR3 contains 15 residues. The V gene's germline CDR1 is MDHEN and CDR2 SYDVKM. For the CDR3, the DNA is TGTGCCAGCAGTCTCCTAACCACAGGGGGGATAATTGCTTTCTTT. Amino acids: CASSLLTTGGIIAFF. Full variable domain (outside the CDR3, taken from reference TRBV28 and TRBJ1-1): DVKVTQSSRYLVKRTGEKVFLECVQDMDHENMFWYRQDPGLGLRLIYFSYDVKMKEKGDIPEGYSVSREKKERFSLILESASTNQTSMYLCASSLLTTGGIIAFFGQGTRLTVV.

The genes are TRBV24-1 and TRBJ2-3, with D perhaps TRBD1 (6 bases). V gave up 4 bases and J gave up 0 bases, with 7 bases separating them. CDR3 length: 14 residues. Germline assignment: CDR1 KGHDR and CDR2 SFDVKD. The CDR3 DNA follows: TGTGCCACCAGTGAGGACAGAAGCACAGATACGCAGTATTTT. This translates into CATSEDRSTDTQYF.

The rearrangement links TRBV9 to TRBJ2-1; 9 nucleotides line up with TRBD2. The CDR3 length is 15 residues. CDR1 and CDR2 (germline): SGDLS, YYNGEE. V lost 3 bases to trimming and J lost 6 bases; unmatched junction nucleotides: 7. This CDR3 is CASSAAGGRANEQFF. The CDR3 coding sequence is TGTGCCAGCAGCGCGGCTGGCGGGAGGGCCAATGAGCAGTTCTTC.

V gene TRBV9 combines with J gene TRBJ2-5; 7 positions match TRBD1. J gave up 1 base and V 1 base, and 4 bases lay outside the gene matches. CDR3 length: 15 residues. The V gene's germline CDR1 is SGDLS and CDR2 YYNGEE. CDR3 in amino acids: CASSVNGDSQETQYF. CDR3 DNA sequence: TGTGCCAGCAGCGTAAACGGGGACAGCCAAGAGACCCAGTACTTC.

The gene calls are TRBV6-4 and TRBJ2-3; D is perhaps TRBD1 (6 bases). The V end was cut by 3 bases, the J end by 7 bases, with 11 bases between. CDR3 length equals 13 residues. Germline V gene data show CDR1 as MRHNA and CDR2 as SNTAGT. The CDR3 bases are TGTGCCAGCAGTGAAGGTCAGGGGCATACGCAGTATTTT. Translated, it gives CASSEGQGHTQYF.

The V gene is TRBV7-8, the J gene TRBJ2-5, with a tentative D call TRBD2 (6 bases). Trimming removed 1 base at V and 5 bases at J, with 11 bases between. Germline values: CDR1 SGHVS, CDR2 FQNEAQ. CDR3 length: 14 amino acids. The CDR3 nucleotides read TGTGCCAGCAGCTTAGTTGGGGGGATGGAGACCCAGTACTTC. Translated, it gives CASSLVGGMETQYF. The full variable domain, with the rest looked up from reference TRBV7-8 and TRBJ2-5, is GAGVSQSPRYKVAKRGQDVALRCDPISGHVSLFWYQQALGQGPEFLTYFQNEAQLDKSGLPSDRFFAERPEGSVSTLKIQRTQQEDSAVYLCASSLVGGMETQYFGPGTRLLVL.

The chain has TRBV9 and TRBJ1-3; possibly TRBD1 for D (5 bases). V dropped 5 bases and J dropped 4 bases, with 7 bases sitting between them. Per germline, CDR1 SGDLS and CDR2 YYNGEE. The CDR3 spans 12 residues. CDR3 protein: CASRGVGNTIYF. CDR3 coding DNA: TGTGCCAGCAGAGGGGTCGGAAACACCATATATTTT.

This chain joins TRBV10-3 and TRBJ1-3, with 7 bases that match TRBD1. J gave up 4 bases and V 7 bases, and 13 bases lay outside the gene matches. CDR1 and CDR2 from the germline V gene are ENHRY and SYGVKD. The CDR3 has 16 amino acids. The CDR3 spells CAINSPGQEGGNTIYF. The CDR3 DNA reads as TGTGCCATCAACTCTCCAGGACAGGAGGGGGGAAACACCATATATTTT.

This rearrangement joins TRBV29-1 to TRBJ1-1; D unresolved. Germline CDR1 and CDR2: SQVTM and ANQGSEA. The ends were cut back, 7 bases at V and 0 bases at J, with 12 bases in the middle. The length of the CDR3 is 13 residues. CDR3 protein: CSGTQFMNTEAFF. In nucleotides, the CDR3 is TGCAGCGGTACCCAGTTTATGAACACTGAAGCTTTCTTT.

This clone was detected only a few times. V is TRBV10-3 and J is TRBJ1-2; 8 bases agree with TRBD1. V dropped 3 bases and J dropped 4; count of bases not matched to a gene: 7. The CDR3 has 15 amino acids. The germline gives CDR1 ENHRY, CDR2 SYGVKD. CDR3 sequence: CAISDGQGTSYGYTF. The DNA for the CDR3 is TGTGCCATCAGTGATGGACAGGGAACAAGCTATGGCTACACCTTC.

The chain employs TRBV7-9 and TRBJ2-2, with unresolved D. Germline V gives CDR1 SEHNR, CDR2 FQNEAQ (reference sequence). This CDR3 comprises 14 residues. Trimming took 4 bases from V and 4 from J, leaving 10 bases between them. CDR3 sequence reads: CASSSSLTTGELFF. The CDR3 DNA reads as TGTGCCAGCAGCTCGAGCCTTACCACCGGGGAGCTGTTTTTT.